This paragraph covers one T cell receptor beta chain sequence. This entry is derived from a study of tumor-infiltrating lymphocytes in primary liver carcinoma. The CDR3 is 14 amino acids. V was clipped by 4 bases and J by 3 bases, with 16 bases between them. The V gene's germline CDR1 is SQVTM and CDR2 ANQGSEA. TCR beta cDNA was made from 400 to 600 ng total RNA with a constant-region primer. Three nested multiplex PCR rounds, a slightly modified ARM-PCR method, built the TCR beta libraries. Each of the first two PCR rounds ran roughly 9 cycles with TRBV1-TRBV30 forward and C-beta reverse primers. TCRdb called the multiplex PCR reads again in MiXCR, with one record for every CDR3 protein. Of fewer than 110,000 distinct CDR3 sequences listed, around 71% are singletons. Each 20-30 mg portion of unsorted bulk tissue served as the source for co-extraction of RNA and DNA. Every tumor sample had over 75% viable tumor cells.

This receptor was taken from a woman aged 55 to 70 with primary liver carcinoma and hepatitis B virus infection. The sequencing input was liver tumor tissue from sampling region 2. The subset was: tumor region T2, inferior pole. V and J are TRBV29-1 and TRBJ2-7, with no clear D. The CDR3 loop reads CSVVTVIGIYEQYF. The CDR3 region has the DNA TGCAGCGTTGTTACTGTGATAGGGATCTACGAGCAGTACTTC.